This entry features one T cell receptor beta chain sequence. Antigen specificity is unknown. Sequenced by immunoSEQ multiplex PCR; TCRdb stores in-frame clones only, minus some. The sample shows 130,000 to 150,000 clones, roughly 87% of them seen only once. Germline CDR1 reads MDHEN; CDR2 reads SYDVKM. The trim removed 1 base at V and 0 bases at J, leaving 11 bases unmatched. CDR3 length equals 18 residues. These data originate in a study of cytomegalovirus exposure and HLA in healthy donors. Whole-study results and caveats: The study listed 164 cytomegalovirus-associated TCR beta chains.

The chain recombines TRBV28 with TRBJ1-1; 7 bases are shared with TRBD1. This receptor was taken from a man younger than 35 in good health and CMV-seropositive. The sequenced material came from PBMCs. CDR3 coding DNA: TGTGCCAGCAGTTTATTTGACTACTCGACAGGGATGAACACTGAAGCTTTCTTT. Its protein product is CASSLFDYSTGMNTEAFF.